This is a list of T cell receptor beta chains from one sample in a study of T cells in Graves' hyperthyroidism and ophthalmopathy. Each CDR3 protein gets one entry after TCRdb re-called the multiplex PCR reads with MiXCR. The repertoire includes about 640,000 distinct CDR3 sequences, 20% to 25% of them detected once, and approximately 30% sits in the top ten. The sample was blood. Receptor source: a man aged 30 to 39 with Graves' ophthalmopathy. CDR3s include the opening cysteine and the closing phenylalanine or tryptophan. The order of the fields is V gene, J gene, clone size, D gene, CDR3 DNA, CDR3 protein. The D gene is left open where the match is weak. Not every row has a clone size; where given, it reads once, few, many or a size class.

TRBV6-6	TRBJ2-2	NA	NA	TGTGCCAGCAGTTACTCTACTAGTGCCGGGGAGCTGTTTTTT	CASSYSTSAGELFF
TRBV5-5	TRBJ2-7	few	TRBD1	TGTGCCAGCAGCTGGGGCCGGGACAGGGCCTACGAGCAGTACTTC	CASSWGRDRAYEQYF
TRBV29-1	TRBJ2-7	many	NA	TGCAGCGTTGTTCCCGGAGCGAGCGAGCAGTACTTC	CSVVPGASEQYF
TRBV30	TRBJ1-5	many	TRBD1	TGTGCCTGGAGTGAAGGGACAGGTTATCAGCCCCAGCATTTT	CAWSEGTGYQPQHF
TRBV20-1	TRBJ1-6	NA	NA	TGCAGTGCTATCCAGACAAGGGGGAGGGTAGGCAATTCACCCCTCCACTTT	CSAIQTRGRVGNSPLHF
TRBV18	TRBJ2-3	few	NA	TGTGCCAGCTCATCATCCACAGGGTACGCAGTCACAGATACGCAGTATTTT	CASSSSTGYAVTDTQYF
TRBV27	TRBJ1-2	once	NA	TGTGCCAGCAGATGGGGGTTCTACGGCTACACCTTC	CASRWGFYGYTF
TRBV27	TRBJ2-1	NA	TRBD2	TGTGCCAGCAGTTCCGGACTAGCGGGACTGGATGAGCAGTCCTTC	CASSSGLAGLDEQSF
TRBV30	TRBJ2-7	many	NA	TGTGCCTGCTACCGGGACGGCTCCTACGAGCAGTACTTC	CACYRDGSYEQYF
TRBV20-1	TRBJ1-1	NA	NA	TGCAGCGTTAGACTACGGGGGGAAATTGAGAACACTGAAGCTTTCTTT	CSVRLRGEIENTEAFF
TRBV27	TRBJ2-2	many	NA	TGTGCCAGCAGCTTACAGGGCACCGGGGAGCTGTTTTTT	CASSLQGTGELFF
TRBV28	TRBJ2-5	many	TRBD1	TGTGCCAGCAGCCCTCCTAACAGGGGCGAGACCCAGTACTTC	CASSPPNRGETQYF
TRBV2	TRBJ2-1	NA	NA	TGTGCCAGCAGTGAAGACGCCGACAATGAGCAGTTCTTC	CASSEDADNEQFF
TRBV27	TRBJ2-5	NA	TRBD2	TGTGCCAGCAGCATCCCGGGACAGCCCACTGGACTAGCGGGGGATAAAGAGACCCAGTACTTC	CASSIPGQPTGLAGDKETQYF